These 6 T cell receptor beta chains originate from one sample sequenced in a study of early stage breast cancer tumors. Some clones are missing from TCRdb's copy, which holds only in-frame ones; the method was immunoSEQ multiplex PCR. Of about 41,000 clones in the sample, approximately 72% were seen once. The specimen sequenced was blood. These receptors were obtained from a person aged 50-59 years with breast cancer.

The genes are TRBV5-4 and TRBJ2-7, with TRBD1 as a possible D gene (5 bases). V shed 2 bases and J shed 0 bases, with 6 bases lying between them. This CDR3 is 13 amino acids long. CDR1 SGHNT and CDR2 YYREEE come from the germline V gene (reference sequence). The CDR3 region is CASSFQGSYEQYV. In DNA, the CDR3 is TGTGCCAGCAGCTTTCAGGGCTCCTACGAGCAGTACGTC.

V gene TRBV6-5 combines with J gene TRBJ1-2; 7 bases map to TRBD1. V was clipped by 0 bases and J by 4 bases; unmatched bases: 2. Germline CDR1 MNHEY, CDR2 SVGAGI. The CDR3 contains 14 residues. The CDR3 sequence: CASSYSGTAYGYTF. DNA of the CDR3: TGTGCCAGCAGTTACTCAGGGACAGCCTATGGCTACACCTTC.

The gene calls are TRBV19 and TRBJ2-1, with TRBD2 matching 8 bases. The germline gives CDR1 LNHDA, CDR2 SQIVND (reference sequence). V trimming: 7 bases; J trimming: 0 bases; junction bases outside the gene matches: 14. The CDR3 length is 18 residues. The CDR3 DNA follows: TGTGCCAGTATGGGACTGGCGGGAGGTAAGAGCTCCTACAATGAGCAGTTCTTC. Translation: CASMGLAGGKSSYNEQFF.

There are a few counts of this clone. The J gene is TRBJ1-3, the V gene TRBV25-1; 9 bases fit TRBD1. Trimming cost V 8 bases and J 3 bases; bases outside gene matches: 8. This CDR3 is 15 amino acids long. Germline CDR1 and CDR2: MGHDK and SYGVNS. For the CDR3, the DNA is TGTGCCAGCGGAGCAACAGGGGGCGGTGGAAACACCATATATTTT. It is translated as CASGATGGGGNTIYF.

The rearrangement uses TRBV7-8 and TRBJ2-2; TRBD2 matches 9 bases. Germline trimming cut 4 bases from V and 2 bases from J; bases unmatched to any gene: 11. Germline V lookup: CDR1 SGHVS, CDR2 FQNEAQ. The CDR3 loop spans 18 amino acids. The chain's CDR3 is CASSSGPRGGSNTGELFF. The CDR3 nucleotides read TGTGCCAGCAGCTCAGGGCCGCGGGGGGGCAGCAACACCGGGGAGCTGTTTTTT.

The genes are TRBV19 and TRBJ1-2; 7 bases align to TRBD1. CDR3 size: 14 residues. CDR1 is LNHDA and CDR2 is SQIVND in the germline V gene (reference sequence). Trimming cost V 7 bases and J 4 bases; bases outside gene matches: 9. Here the CDR3 DNA reads TGTGCCAGTAACCCGGGACAGCTTTCCTATGGCTACACCTTC. Its protein is CASNPGQLSYGYTF. Using reference TRBV19 and TRBJ1-2 for the parts outside the CDR3, the full variable domain is DGGITQSPKYLFRKEGQNVTLSCEQNLNHDAMYWYRQDPGQGLRLIYYSQIVNDFQKGDIAEGYSVSREKKESFPLTVTSAQKNPTAFYLCASNPGQLSYGYTFGSGTRLTVV.